Sequencing of this TCR beta chain was carried out in a study of T cell responses to AZD1222 COVID-19 vaccine. Libraries were prepared by immunoSEQ multiplex PCR; TCRdb keeps only in-frame clonotypes and omits some of them. This table holds tens of thousands of clones, under 90% found once. Germline CDR1 reads SGDLS; CDR2 reads YYNGEE. There are 14 residues in the CDR3. The V and J ends lost 2 bases and 2 bases, in that order; junction bases with no gene match: 3. The chain has TRBV9 and TRBJ2-7, with 8 bases matching TRBD1. Here the sequenced sample was peripheral blood, taken on day 0 of AZD1222 vaccination. The sequence was collected from an adult in good health. In DNA form, the CDR3 reads TGTGCCAGCAGCGTCGGACAGGGCACCTACGAGCAGTACTTC. Amino acids: CASSVGQGTYEQYF.